A single TCR beta chain is shown here with its context. The data are from a study of blood T cell repertoires in COVID-19. About the study: Whether acute or convalescent, the COVID-19 samples came from the United States, Italy and Spain. PBMCs, B-cell-depleted T cells, or T cells were the source of the cDNA or gDNA that made up the material.

Sequencing used immunoSEQ multiplex PCR; TCRdb keeps in-frame clones, though not all of them. Seen here are roughly 160,000 clones, around four fifths observed once, and the top ten hold around 8.9%. The V gene's germline CDR1 is MGHDK and CDR2 SYGVNS. The CDR3 has 17 residues. Trimming took 5 bases from V and 2 from J; bases not matched to a gene: 11. The V gene is TRBV25-1, the J gene TRBJ1-4, with 7 bases fitting TRBD1. The TCR originated in a woman aged 80 or over with COVID-19, enrolled during active disease. The material sequenced was peripheral blood. The CDR3 nucleotides are TGTGCCAGCAGTAAAAATCAGGGGGGCCCGACTAATGAAAAACTGTTTTTT. It is translated as CASSKNQGGPTNEKLFF.